A single sample gave rise to the 23 T cell receptor beta chains below, sequenced in a study of OX40 agonist ivuxolimab in advanced cancers. Here immunoSEQ multiplex PCR was the method, and the copy in TCRdb shows in-frame clones only, minus some. Of 57,000 or so clones listed, less than 90% are singletons. Sequenced material: CD4+ or CD8+ T cells sorted from blood, taken in a trial of the OX40 agonist ivuxolimab. Every receptor here comes from an adult with an advanced solid tumor such as melanoma, head and neck, liver or kidney cancer.

The CDR3, as DNA: TGTGCCAGCCTCCCTAGCACGAACACCGGGGAGCTGTTTTTT. Translating gives CASLPSTNTGELFF. The gene calls are TRBV2 and TRBJ2-2; possibly TRBD2 for D (5 bases). The V and J ends lost 8 bases and 0 bases respectively, with 10 bases between them. Per the germline V gene, CDR1 is SNHLY and CDR2 is FYNNEI. The CDR3 is 14 amino acids.

The rearrangement uses TRBV7-9 and TRBJ2-3; 9 nucleotides align to TRBD2. Germline CDR1 SEHNR, CDR2 FQNEAQ (reference sequence). The CDR3 has 14 amino acids. Trimming removed 7 bases from V and 2 bases from J; junction bases left unmatched: 4. DNA of the CDR3: TGTGCCAGCACCATAGCGGGAGTCACAGATACGCAGTATTTT. Residues: CASTIAGVTDTQYF.

V is TRBV11-2 and J is TRBJ1-2; 7 bases align to TRBD1. This CDR3 region has 15 residues. Trimming removed 1 base from V and 4 bases from J; junction bases left unmatched: 6. Germline lookup yields CDR1 SGHAT and CDR2 FQNNGV. CDR3 nucleotides: TGTGCCAGCAGCTTAGCAGGGGGTTTTAGCTATGGCTACACCTTC. As protein: CASSLAGGFSYGYTF. Full variable domain (remainder filled in from reference TRBV11-2 and TRBJ1-2): EAGVAQSPRYKIIEKRQSVAFWCNPISGHATLYWYQQILGQGPKLLIQFQNNGVVDDSQLPKDRFSAERLKGVDSTLKIQPAKLEDSAVYLCASSLAGGFSYGYTFGSGTRLTVV.

The J gene is TRBJ1-4, the V gene TRBV6-1; D is unresolved. Germline V gives CDR1 MNHNS, CDR2 SASEGT. This CDR3 region has 14 residues. V was shortened by 2 bases and J by 8 bases, with 12 bases between the two germline ends. CDR3 sequence (DNA): TGTGCCAGCAGTGAAAGAGGGTTAGGGGAAAAACTGTTTTTT. Protein: CASSERGLGEKLFF.

The genes are TRBV21-1 and TRBJ2-5; the D call in the table, TRBD1, was not verified against the DNA. TRBV21-1 is listed as a pseudogene. The CDR3 length is 18 residues. The CDR3 loop is CASSKKSPDRGSQETQYF. DNA for the CDR3: TGTGCCAGCAGCAAAAAAAGCCCGGACAGGGGTTCCCAAGAGACCCAGTACTTC.

J is TRBJ2-5 and V is TRBV27; D call uncertain. Between the trimmed V and J ends, which lost 4 bases and 1 base, there was a span of 10 bases. Germline CDR1 is MNHEY and CDR2 is SMNVEV (reference sequence). CDR3 size: 14 residues. The CDR3 is CASSWGAAQETQYF. The DNA for the CDR3 is TGTGCCAGCAGTTGGGGTGCGGCCCAAGAGACCCAGTACTTC.

This sequence joins TRBV29-1 and TRBJ1-1, with TRBD1 identical over 9 bases. Per the germline V gene, CDR1 is SQVTM and CDR2 is ANQGSEA. CDR3 length equals 15 residues. With 8 bases clipped from V and 4 bases from J, the junction kept 14 bases outside the gene matches. The CDR3 sequence is CSPLGVGQGGTEAFF. The DNA of the CDR3 is TGCAGCCCGTTGGGGGTGGGACAGGGCGGCACTGAAGCTTTCTTT.

The V gene is TRBV11-2, the J gene TRBJ2-3, with a tentative D call TRBD2 (6 bases). Trimming took 6 bases from V and 2 from J, leaving 18 bases between them. Per germline, CDR1 SGHAT and CDR2 FQNNGV. CDR3 length: 16 residues. The CDR3 spells CASSPWRRDYTDTQYF. CDR3 DNA sequence: TGTGCCAGCAGTCCTTGGCGGCGGGATTACACAGATACGCAGTATTTT.

The rearrangement uses TRBV15 and TRBJ2-2, with 9 positions matching TRBD2. J lost 0 bases, V lost 5 bases, and 7 bases had no gene match. Germline lookup yields CDR1 LNHNV and CDR2 YYDKDF (reference sequence). This CDR3 region has 17 residues. The CDR3 sequence is CATSPRGGVTNTGELFF. The DNA of the CDR3 is TGTGCCACCAGCCCGCGGGGGGGGGTTACGAACACCGGGGAGCTGTTTTTT.

V gene TRBV28 combines with J gene TRBJ1-1, with 7 bases matching TRBD1. The CDR3 spans 16 residues. V gave up 1 base and J gave up 8 bases; unmatched junction bases: 13. Per germline, CDR1 MDHEN and CDR2 SYDVKM. The CDR3 spells CASSLSPGTEIVEAFF. CDR3 nucleotides: TGTGCCAGCAGTTTATCCCCCGGGACAGAGATAGTGGAAGCTTTCTTT.

V usage is TRBV28 and J usage is TRBJ1-2, with 7 nucleotides matching TRBD1. Unmatched junction bases numbered 3, after V lost 3 bases and J lost 8 bases. CDR3 length: 12 amino acids. Germline loops: CDR1 MDHEN, CDR2 SYDVKM. The CDR3: CASSLGQWGYTF. The CDR3 nucleotides are TGTGCCAGCAGTTTGGGACAGTGGGGCTACACCTTC.

This clone is a singleton in its sample. The chain has TRBV7-9 and TRBJ2-1; possibly TRBD2 for D (6 bases). The V end lost 1 base, the J end lost 8 bases, and 12 bases lay between the germline ends. CDR3 length: 14 amino acids. In germline, CDR1 is SEHNR, CDR2 FQNEAQ (reference sequence). CDR3 protein: CASSLEVAGHEQFF. The DNA for the CDR3 is TGTGCCAGCAGCTTAGAGGTTGCGGGGCATGAGCAGTTCTTC.

The J gene is TRBJ1-3, the V gene TRBV27; D perhaps matches TRBD1 (6 bases). Trimming removed 5 bases at V and 2 bases at J, with 7 bases between. This CDR3 has 13 residues. CDR1 is MNHEY and CDR2 is SMNVEV in the germline V gene (reference sequence). CDR3 sequence: CASSTGTGNTIYF. CDR3 DNA: TGTGCCAGCAGTACAGGGACTGGAAACACCATATATTTT.

The chain links TRBV5-1 to TRBJ2-3, with 9 bases aligning to TRBD1. V lost 2 bases and J lost 2; bases outside the gene matches: 3. This CDR3 has 15 amino acids. The V gene's germline CDR1 is SGHRS and CDR2 YFSETQ. This CDR3 reads CASSLQGAVTDTQYF. CDR3 nucleotides: TGCGCCAGCAGCTTACAGGGGGCTGTCACAGATACGCAGTATTTT. Drawing the rest from reference TRBV5-1 and TRBJ2-3, the complete variable domain is KAGVTQTPRYLIKTRGQQVTLSCSPISGHRSVSWYQQTPGQGLQFLFEYFSETQRNKGNFPGRFSGRQFSNSRSEMNVSTLELGDSALYLCASSLQGAVTDTQYFGPGTRLTVL.

The rearrangement uses TRBV9 and TRBJ1-3, with 7 nucleotides matching TRBD1. Germline-derived CDR1 and CDR2 are SGDLS and YYNGEE. J was trimmed by 0 bases and V by 1 base; bases with no gene match: 1. This CDR3 is built from 15 residues. The CDR3 DNA reads as TGTGCCAGCAGCGTACGGACAGGCTCTGGAAACACCATATATTTT. Protein product: CASSVRTGSGNTIYF.

The chain has TRBV5-1 and TRBJ2-5; 9 bases map to TRBD1. The CDR3 spans 14 residues. V shed 0 bases, J shed 3 bases, and the junction held 0 bases outside the gene matches. Germline V gene lookup returns CDR1 SGHRS and CDR2 YFSETQ. The DNA of the CDR3 is TGCGCCAGCAGCTTGGGGACAGGGGAAGAGACCCAGTACTTC. It specifies CASSLGTGEETQYF.

V usage is TRBV2 and J usage is TRBJ2-5; tentative D call: TRBD2 (6 bases). Trimming removed 0 bases from V and 5 bases from J, with 13 bases in between. CDR1 and CDR2 (germline): SNHLY, FYNNEI. The CDR3 is made up of 15 amino acids. DNA of the CDR3: TGTGCCAGCAGTGAAGCCCGGGCAGGAGGGGAGACCCAGTACTTC. It encodes CASSEARAGGETQYF. The entire variable domain, with the rest obtained from reference TRBV2 and TRBJ2-5, is as follows: EPEVTQTPSHQVTQMGQEVILRCVPISNHLYFYWYRQILGQKVEFLVSFYNNEISEKSEIFDDQFSVERPDGSNFTLKIRSTKLEDSAMYFCASSEARAGGETQYFGPGTRLLVL.

The chain combines TRBV28 with TRBJ2-5, with 15 bases matching TRBD2. In germline, CDR1 is MDHEN, CDR2 SYDVKM. Losses at the gene ends were 5 bases for V and 0 bases for J; bases not matched to a gene: 10. This CDR3 contains 19 residues. Here the CDR3 DNA reads TGTGCCAGCAGTCCGCTAGGACTAGCGGGAGGGGGGTACCAAGAGACCCAGTACTTC. This sequence encodes CASSPLGLAGGGYQETQYF.

The chain is built from TRBV5-1 and TRBJ2-5; TRBD2 agrees at 9 bases. The V gene end was trimmed by 2 bases and the J gene end by 2 bases; junction bases not matched to a gene: 1. CDR1 and CDR2 (germline): SGHRS, YFSETQ. The CDR3 runs to 14 residues. The DNA for the CDR3 is TGCGCCAGCAGCTTCAGCGGGAGGCAAGAGACCCAGTACTTC. This encodes CASSFSGRQETQYF.

This rearrangement joins TRBV7-3 to TRBJ2-3; no definite D call. There are 11 residues in the CDR3. Germline assignment: CDR1 SGHTA and CDR2 FQGTGA. Trimming left V 6 bases short and J 2 bases short, with 3 bases between. The CDR3, as DNA: TGTGCCAGCAGTTACACAGATACGCAGTATTTT. It codes for CASSYTDTQYF.

The chain combines TRBV2 with TRBJ1-1; 7 bases agree with TRBD1. The V gene end was trimmed by 4 bases and the J gene end by 5 bases; junction bases not matched to a gene: 13. This CDR3 has 16 amino acids. Per the germline V gene, CDR1 is SNHLY and CDR2 is FYNNEI. CDR3 in amino acids: CASSVSGRGLGTEAFF. The CDR3 DNA is TGTGCCAGCAGTGTGTCTGGGAGGGGGCTGGGGACTGAAGCTTTCTTT. The whole variable domain, filled in from reference TRBV2 and TRBJ1-1, reads EPEVTQTPSHQVTQMGQEVILRCVPISNHLYFYWYRQILGQKVEFLVSFYNNEISEKSEIFDDQFSVERPDGSNFTLKIRSTKLEDSAMYFCASSVSGRGLGTEAFFGQGTRLTVV.

V and J are TRBV11-3 and TRBJ2-2; D tentatively fits TRBD1 or TRBD2 (5 bases each). Trimming removed 7 bases from V and 0 bases from J, with 12 bases in between. CDR3 size: 15 residues. Germline assignment: CDR1 SGHNT and CDR2 YENEEA. The CDR3 DNA sequence: TGTGCCAGCACCTGGACGGGGCCGAACACCGGGGAGCTGTTTTTT. It translates to CASTWTGPNTGELFF. The complete variable domain, with remaining parts taken from reference TRBV11-3 and TRBJ2-2, reads EAGVVQSPRYKIIEKKQPVAFWCNPISGHNTLYWYLQNLGQGPELLIRYENEEAVDDSQLPKDRFSAERLKGVDSTLKIQPAELGDSAVYLCASTWTGPNTGELFFGEGSRLTVL.

The chain joins TRBV2 to TRBJ2-5; D call uncertain. From germline, CDR1 is SNHLY and CDR2 FYNNEI. V was pared by 7 bases and J by 2 bases, with 8 bases between. CDR3 length: 12 amino acids. This CDR3 reads CASMSQQETQYF. CDR3 in DNA: TGTGCCAGCATGTCTCAGCAAGAGACCCAGTACTTC. The whole variable domain, filled in from reference TRBV2 and TRBJ2-5, reads EPEVTQTPSHQVTQMGQEVILRCVPISNHLYFYWYRQILGQKVEFLVSFYNNEISEKSEIFDDQFSVERPDGSNFTLKIRSTKLEDSAMYFCASMSQQETQYFGPGTRLLVL.